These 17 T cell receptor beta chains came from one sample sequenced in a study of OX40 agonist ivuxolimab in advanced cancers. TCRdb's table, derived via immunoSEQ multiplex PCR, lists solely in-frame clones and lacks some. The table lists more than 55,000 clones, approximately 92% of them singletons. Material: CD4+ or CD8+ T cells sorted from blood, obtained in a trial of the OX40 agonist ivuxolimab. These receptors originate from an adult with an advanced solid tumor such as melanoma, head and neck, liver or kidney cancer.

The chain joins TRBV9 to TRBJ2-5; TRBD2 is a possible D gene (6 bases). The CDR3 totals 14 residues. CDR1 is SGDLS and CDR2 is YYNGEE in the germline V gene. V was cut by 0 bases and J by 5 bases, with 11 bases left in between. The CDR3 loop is CASSVDGAGETQYF. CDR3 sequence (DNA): TGTGCCAGCAGCGTAGATGGGGCGGGGGAGACCCAGTACTTC. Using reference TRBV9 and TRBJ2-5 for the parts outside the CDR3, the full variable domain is DSGVTQTPKHLITATGQRVTLRCSPRSGDLSVYWYQQSLDQGLQFLIQYYNGEERAKGNILERFSAQQFPDLHSELNLSSLELGDSALYFCASSVDGAGETQYFGPGTRLLVL.

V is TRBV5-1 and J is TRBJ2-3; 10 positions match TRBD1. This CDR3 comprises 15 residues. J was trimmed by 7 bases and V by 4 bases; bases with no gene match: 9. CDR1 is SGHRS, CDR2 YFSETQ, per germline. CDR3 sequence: CASSPSGTGVYTQYF. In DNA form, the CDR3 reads TGCGCCAGCAGCCCGTCCGGGACAGGGGTTTATACGCAGTATTTT.

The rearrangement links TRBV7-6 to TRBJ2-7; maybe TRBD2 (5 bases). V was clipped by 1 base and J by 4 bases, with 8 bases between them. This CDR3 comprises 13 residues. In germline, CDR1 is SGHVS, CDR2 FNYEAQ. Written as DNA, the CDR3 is TGTGCCAGCAGCTTAGGGTCGGGGTACGAGCAGTACTTC. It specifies CASSLGSGYEQYF.

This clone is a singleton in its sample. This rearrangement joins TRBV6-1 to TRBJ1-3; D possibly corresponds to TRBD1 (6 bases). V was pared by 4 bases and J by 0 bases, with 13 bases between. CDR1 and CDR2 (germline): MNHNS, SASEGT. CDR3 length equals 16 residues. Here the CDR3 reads CASSAGQWNSGNTIYF. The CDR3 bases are TGTGCCAGCAGTGCCGGACAGTGGAACTCTGGAAACACCATATATTTT.

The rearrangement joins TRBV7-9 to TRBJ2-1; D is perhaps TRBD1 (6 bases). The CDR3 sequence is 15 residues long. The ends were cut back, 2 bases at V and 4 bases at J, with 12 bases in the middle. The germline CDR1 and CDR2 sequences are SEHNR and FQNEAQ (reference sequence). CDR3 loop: CASSLLGQNYNEQFF. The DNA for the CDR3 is TGTGCCAGCAGCTTACTCGGACAGAATTACAATGAGCAGTTCTTC.

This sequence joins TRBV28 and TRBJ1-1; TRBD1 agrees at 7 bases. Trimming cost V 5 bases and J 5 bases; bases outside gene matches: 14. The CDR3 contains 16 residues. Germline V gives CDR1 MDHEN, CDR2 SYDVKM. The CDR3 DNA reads TGTGCCAGCAGTCCTAAACTCTACAGGGGATCTACTGAAGCTTTCTTT. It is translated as CASSPKLYRGSTEAFF.

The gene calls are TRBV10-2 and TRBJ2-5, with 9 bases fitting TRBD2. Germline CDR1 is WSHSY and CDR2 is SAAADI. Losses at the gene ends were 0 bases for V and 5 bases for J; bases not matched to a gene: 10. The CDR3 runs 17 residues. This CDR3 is CASSESSSGGIVETQYF. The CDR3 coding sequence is TGCGCCAGCAGTGAGTCGAGTAGCGGGGGTATAGTCGAGACCCAGTACTTC.

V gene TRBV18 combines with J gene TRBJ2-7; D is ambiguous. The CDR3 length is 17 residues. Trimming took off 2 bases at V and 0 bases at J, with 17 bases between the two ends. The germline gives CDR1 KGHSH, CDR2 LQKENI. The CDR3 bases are TGTGCCAGCTCACCAGTTCTCGGCGGCTATGACTCCTACGAGCAGTACTTC. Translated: CASSPVLGGYDSYEQYF.

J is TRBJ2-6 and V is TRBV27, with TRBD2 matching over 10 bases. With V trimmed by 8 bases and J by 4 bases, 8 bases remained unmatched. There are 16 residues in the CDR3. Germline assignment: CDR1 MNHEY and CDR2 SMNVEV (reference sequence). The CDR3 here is CASSGTSAYGANVLTF. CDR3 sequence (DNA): TGTGCCAGCTCCGGGACTAGCGCTTACGGGGCCAACGTCCTGACTTTC.

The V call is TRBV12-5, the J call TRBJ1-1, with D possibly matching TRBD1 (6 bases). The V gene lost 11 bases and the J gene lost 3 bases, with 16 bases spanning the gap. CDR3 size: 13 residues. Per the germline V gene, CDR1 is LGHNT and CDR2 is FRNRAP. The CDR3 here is CAVETGEDTEAFF. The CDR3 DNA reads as TGTGCTGTAGAGACAGGAGAGGACACTGAAGCTTTCTTT.

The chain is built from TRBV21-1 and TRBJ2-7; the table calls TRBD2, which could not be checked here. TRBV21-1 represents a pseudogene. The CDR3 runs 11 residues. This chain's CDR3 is CASSKYHEQYF. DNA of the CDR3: TGTGCCAGCAGCAAATATCACGAGCAGTACTTC.

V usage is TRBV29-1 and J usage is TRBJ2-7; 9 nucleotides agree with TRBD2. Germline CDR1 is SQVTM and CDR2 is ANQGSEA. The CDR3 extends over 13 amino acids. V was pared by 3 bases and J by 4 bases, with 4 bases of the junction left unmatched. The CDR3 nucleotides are TGCAGCGTTGAGCGGGAGGGCCGTTACGAGCAGTACTTC. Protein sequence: CSVEREGRYEQYF.

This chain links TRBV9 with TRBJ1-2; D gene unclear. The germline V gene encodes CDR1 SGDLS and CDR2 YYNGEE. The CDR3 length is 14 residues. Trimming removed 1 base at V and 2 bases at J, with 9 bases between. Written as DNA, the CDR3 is TGTGCCAGCAGCGTATCAGCAGAGAACTATGGCTACACCTTC. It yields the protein CASSVSAENYGYTF.

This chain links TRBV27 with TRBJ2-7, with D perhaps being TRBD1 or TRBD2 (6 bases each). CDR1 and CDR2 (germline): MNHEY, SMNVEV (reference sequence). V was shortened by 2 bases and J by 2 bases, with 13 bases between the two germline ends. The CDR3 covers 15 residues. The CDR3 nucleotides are TGTGCCAGCAGTTTACCGGGGGCCTCTACCTACGAGCAGTACTTC. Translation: CASSLPGASTYEQYF.

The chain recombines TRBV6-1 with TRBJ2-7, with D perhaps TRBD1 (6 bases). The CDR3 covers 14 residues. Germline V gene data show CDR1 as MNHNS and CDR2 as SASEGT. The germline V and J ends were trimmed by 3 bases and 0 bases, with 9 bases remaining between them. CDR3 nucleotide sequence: TGTGCCAGCAGTGAGACAGGCCTCTCCTACGAGCAGTACTTC. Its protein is CASSETGLSYEQYF.

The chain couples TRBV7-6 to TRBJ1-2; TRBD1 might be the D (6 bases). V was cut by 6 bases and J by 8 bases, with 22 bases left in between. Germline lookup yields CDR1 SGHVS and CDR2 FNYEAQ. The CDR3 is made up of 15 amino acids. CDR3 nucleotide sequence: TGTGCCAGCAGTCACACCGGGACACCAACCGGGGGCTACACCTTC. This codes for CASSHTGTPTGGYTF.

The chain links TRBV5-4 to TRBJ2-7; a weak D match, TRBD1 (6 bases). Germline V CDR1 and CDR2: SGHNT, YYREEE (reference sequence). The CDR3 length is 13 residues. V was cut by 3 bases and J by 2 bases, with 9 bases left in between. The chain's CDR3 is CASSSRDTYEQYF. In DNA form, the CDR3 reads TGTGCCAGCAGCTCTCGGGACACCTACGAGCAGTACTTC. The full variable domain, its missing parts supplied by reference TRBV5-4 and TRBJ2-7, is ETGVTQSPTHLIKTRGQQVTLRCSSQSGHNTVSWYQQALGQGPQFIFQYYREEENGRGNFPPRFSGLQFPNYSSELNVNALELDDSALYLCASSSRDTYEQYFGPGTRLTVT.